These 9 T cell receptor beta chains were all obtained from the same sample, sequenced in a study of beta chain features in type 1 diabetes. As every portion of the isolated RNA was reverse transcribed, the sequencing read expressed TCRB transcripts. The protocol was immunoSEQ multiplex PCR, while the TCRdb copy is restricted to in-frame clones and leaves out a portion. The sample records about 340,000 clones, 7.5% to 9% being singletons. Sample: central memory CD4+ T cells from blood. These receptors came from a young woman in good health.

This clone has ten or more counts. CDR3 protein: CASSLGASSYNEQFF. The CDR3 region has the DNA TGTGCCAGCAGCTTGGGTGCAAGCTCCTACAATGAGCAGTTCTTC. The chain combines TRBV7-6 with TRBJ2-1; no firm D call. Per germline, CDR1 SGHVS and CDR2 FNYEAQ. The CDR3 contains 15 residues. V lost 3 bases and J 0 bases, leaving 9 bases between the germline ends.

The CDR3 sequence is CASSAASGVGHNEQFF. DNA for the CDR3: TGTGCCAGCAGCGCAGCTAGCGGAGTCGGGCATAATGAGCAGTTCTTC. The gene calls are TRBV7-9 and TRBJ2-1, with 7 positions matching TRBD2. The CDR3 has 16 residues. The germline V gene encodes CDR1 SEHNR and CDR2 FQNEAQ (reference sequence). Trimming cost V 5 bases and J 7 bases; bases outside gene matches: 14.

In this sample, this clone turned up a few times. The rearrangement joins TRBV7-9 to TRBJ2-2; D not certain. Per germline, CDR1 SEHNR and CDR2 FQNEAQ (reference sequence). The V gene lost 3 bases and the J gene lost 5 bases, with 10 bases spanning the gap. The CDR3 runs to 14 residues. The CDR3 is CASSLSPGTGELFF. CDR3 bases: TGTGCCAGCAGCTTGTCCCCCGGAACCGGGGAGCTGTTTTTT.

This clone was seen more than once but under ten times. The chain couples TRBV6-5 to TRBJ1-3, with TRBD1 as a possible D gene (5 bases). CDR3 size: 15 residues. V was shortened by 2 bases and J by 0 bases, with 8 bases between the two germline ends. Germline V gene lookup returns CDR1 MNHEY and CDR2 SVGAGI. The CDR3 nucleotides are TGTGCCAGCAGTTACGACAGTTACTCTGGAAACACCATATATTTT. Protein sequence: CASSYDSYSGNTIYF.

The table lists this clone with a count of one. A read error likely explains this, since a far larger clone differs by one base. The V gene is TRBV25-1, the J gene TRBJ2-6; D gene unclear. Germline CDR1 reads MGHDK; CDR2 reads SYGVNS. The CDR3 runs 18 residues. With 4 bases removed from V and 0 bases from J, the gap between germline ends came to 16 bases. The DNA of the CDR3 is TGTGCCAGCAGTGCGACGCCAGGTTACCTCTCTGGGGCCAACGTCCTGACTTTC. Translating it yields CASSATPGYLSGANVLTF.

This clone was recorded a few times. CDR3 in amino acids: CASSSTGLSTDTQYF. The DNA of the CDR3 is TGTGCCAGCAGTTCGACAGGGCTCAGCACAGATACGCAGTATTTT. The chain combines TRBV28 with TRBJ2-3, with 7 bases that match TRBD1. The CDR3 is 15 amino acids. V shed 4 bases and J 0 bases; nucleotides not matched to a gene: 4. The germline CDR1 and CDR2 sequences are MDHEN and SYDVKM.

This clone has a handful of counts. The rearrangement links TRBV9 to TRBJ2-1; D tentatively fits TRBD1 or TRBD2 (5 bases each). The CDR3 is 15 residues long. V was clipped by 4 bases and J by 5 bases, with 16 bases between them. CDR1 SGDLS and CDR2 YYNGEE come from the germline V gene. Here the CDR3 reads CASSLSGTRNNEQFF. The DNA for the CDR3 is TGTGCCAGCAGCTTATCCGGGACGCGGAACAATGAGCAGTTCTTC.

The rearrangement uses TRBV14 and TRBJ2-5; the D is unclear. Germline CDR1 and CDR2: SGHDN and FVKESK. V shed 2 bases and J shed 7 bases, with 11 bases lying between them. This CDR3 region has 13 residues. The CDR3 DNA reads TGTGCCAGCAGCCAAACCGTGACAAGGACCCAGTACTTC. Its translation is CASSQTVTRTQYF.

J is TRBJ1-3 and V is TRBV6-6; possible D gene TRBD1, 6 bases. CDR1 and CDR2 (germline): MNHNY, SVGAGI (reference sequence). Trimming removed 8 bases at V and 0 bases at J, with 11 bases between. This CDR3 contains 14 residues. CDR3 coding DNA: TGTGCCAGCGCGGGACAACTCTCTGGAAACACCATATATTTT. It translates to CASAGQLSGNTIYF.